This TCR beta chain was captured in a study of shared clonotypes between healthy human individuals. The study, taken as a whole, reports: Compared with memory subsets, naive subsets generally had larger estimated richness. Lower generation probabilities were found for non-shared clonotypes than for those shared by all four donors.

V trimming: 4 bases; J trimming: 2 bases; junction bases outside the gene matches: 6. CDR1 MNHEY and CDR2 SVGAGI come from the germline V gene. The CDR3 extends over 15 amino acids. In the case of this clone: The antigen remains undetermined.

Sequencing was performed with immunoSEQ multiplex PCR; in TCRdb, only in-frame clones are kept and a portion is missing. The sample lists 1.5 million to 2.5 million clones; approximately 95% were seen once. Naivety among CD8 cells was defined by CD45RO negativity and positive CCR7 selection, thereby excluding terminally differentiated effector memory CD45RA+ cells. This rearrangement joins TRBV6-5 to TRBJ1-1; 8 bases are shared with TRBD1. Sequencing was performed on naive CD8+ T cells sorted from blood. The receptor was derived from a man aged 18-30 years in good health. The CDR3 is CASSFRQGANTEAFF. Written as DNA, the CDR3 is TGTGCCAGCAGTTTCCGTCAGGGGGCAAACACTGAAGCTTTCTTT.